This TCR beta chain was recovered during a study of T cells in Graves' hyperthyroidism and ophthalmopathy. The study's findings and limits: Also found in blood were most expanded thyroid clonotypes above 0.001.

Patients were excluded for uncontrolled infection, other autoimmune disease, pregnancy or lactation. This CDR3 spans 12 amino acids. The V gene end was trimmed by 6 bases and the J gene end by 10 bases; junction bases not matched to a gene: 6. Germline V gene sequence: CDR1 LNHNV, CDR2 YYDKDF (reference sequence). Researchers took RNA transcripts and amplified the TCR beta CDR3 regions from them. Initially, a first-round RT-PCR of the TCR CDR3 employed the HTBI primer set. MiXCR was run by TCRdb on the multiplex PCR reads, yielding one entry per CDR3 protein. The sample contains roughly 700,000 distinct CDR3 sequences, under 45% of which appear only once. This clonotype has at least ten counts. Its antigen remains unidentified.

V usage is TRBV15 and J usage is TRBJ1-1; 9 bases are a match to TRBD1. Specimen: blood. This clonotype originated in a middle-aged woman with Graves' hyperthyroidism. The chain's CDR3 is CATRGQGLVAFF. In DNA form, the CDR3 reads TGTGCCACCAGAGGACAGGGGCTGGTAGCTTTCTTT.